This is a list of T cell receptor beta chains from one sample in a study of T cell repertoires in cytomegalovirus infection. The antigens of these receptors remain unknown. Via MiXCR, TCRdb re-called the reads, giving one row per CDR3 protein. The sample shows some 500,000 distinct CDR3 sequences, 33% of them seen only once. The sample was cultured PBMCs, taken from culture after CMV antigen stimulation. Receptor source: a human donor in good health (CMV status not recorded). Some clones in this sample may be carry-over from other donors' samples. CDR3s include the opening cysteine and the closing phenylalanine or tryptophan. D genes are given only for firm matches. A clone size is listed for some rows: how often the clone was seen (once, few, many), or a class if it is expanded.

d_call: TRBD1
v_call: TRBV28
j_call: TRBJ1-1
clone_size: many
cdr3_nt: TGTGCCAGCAGTCTTCCGGGACAGACAAACACTGAAGCTTTCTTT
cdr3_aa: CASSLPGQTNTEAFF

d_call: TRBD1
v_call: TRBV12-3/TRBV12-4
j_call: TRBJ2-3
clone_size: -
cdr3_nt: TGTGCCAGCAGTTTTGACCCGGGACAGGGGGCAGATACGCAGTATTTT
cdr3_aa: CASSFDPGQGADTQYF

d_call: -
v_call: TRBV7-2
j_call: TRBJ1-2
clone_size: -
cdr3_nt: TGTGCCAGCAGCTTAGCGCTATTGCAGGGTGGCTATGGCTACACCTTC
cdr3_aa: CASSLALLQGGYGYTF

d_call: TRBD2
v_call: TRBV5-4
j_call: TRBJ2-2
clone_size: -
cdr3_nt: TGTGCCAGCAGCTACCCCCTTCATTTAGCGGGAGAAGGCGGGGAGCTGTTTTTT
cdr3_aa: CASSYPLHLAGEGGELFF

d_call: -
v_call: TRBV18
j_call: TRBJ2-7
clone_size: -
cdr3_nt: TGTGCCAGCTCACCACAGCAGGGGGGCTACGAGCAGTACTTC
cdr3_aa: CASSPQQGGYEQYF

d_call: TRBD2
v_call: TRBV7-1
j_call: TRBJ2-1
clone_size: -
cdr3_nt: TGTGCCAGCAGCTCAGGACTAGCGGGAGGGGGCTTCTTC
cdr3_aa: CASSSGLAGGGFF

d_call: TRBD1
v_call: TRBV6-4
j_call: TRBJ1-2
clone_size: -
cdr3_nt: TGTGCCAGCAGTCCTAACAGGGGAAGCTACACCTTC
cdr3_aa: CASSPNRGSYTF

d_call: -
v_call: TRBV5-6
j_call: TRBJ2-7
clone_size: many
cdr3_nt: TGTGCCAGCAGCCCCGATCCAGGGGGGATTCCCTACGAGCAGTACTTC
cdr3_aa: CASSPDPGGIPYEQYF

d_call: -
v_call: TRBV12-3/TRBV12-4
j_call: TRBJ2-3
clone_size: few
cdr3_nt: TGTGCCAGCAGGCTACAGGGAGATACGCAGTATTTT
cdr3_aa: CASRLQGDTQYF

d_call: -
v_call: TRBV24-1
j_call: TRBJ1-6
clone_size: -
cdr3_nt: TGTGCCACCAGTGCAAGGGCGAATTCACCCCTCCACTTT
cdr3_aa: CATSARANSPLHF

d_call: -
v_call: TRBV6-6
j_call: TRBJ2-3
clone_size: few
cdr3_nt: TGTGCCAGCAGTTACTCGTTGGGGTCAGATACGCAGTATTTT
cdr3_aa: CASSYSLGSDTQYF

d_call: -
v_call: TRBV11-2
j_call: TRBJ1-2
clone_size: few
cdr3_nt: TGTGCCAGCAGCTTAGATTCTCCTTCTGCTGGCTACACCTTC
cdr3_aa: CASSLDSPSAGYTF

d_call: -
v_call: TRBV7-2
j_call: TRBJ2-5
clone_size: many
cdr3_nt: TGTGCCAGCAGAGGGGGGGGGAGCCGTTATGAGACCCAGTACTTC
cdr3_aa: CASRGGGSRYETQYF

d_call: TRBD2
v_call: TRBV6-2/TRBV6-3
j_call: TRBJ2-1
clone_size: -
cdr3_nt: TGTGCCAGCCCGGGACTAGCGGGAGATATTGAGCAGTTCTTC
cdr3_aa: CASPGLAGDIEQFF

d_call: TRBD2
v_call: TRBV12-3/TRBV12-4
j_call: TRBJ2-3
clone_size: many
cdr3_nt: TGTGCCAGCAGTCCGACTAGCGGGAGGGCGGATACGCAGTATTTT
cdr3_aa: CASSPTSGRADTQYF

d_call: -
v_call: TRBV7-2
j_call: TRBJ1-1
clone_size: -
cdr3_nt: TGTGCCAGCAGCTTATTCGGGTTCACTGAAGCTTTCTTT
cdr3_aa: CASSLFGFTEAFF

d_call: -
v_call: TRBV4-1
j_call: TRBJ1-2
clone_size: few
cdr3_nt: TGCGCCAGCAGCCAGAAAACCTTTGACGGGACCCGAGAGGGCTACACCTTC
cdr3_aa: CASSQKTFDGTREGYTF

d_call: TRBD2
v_call: TRBV29-1
j_call: TRBJ2-2
clone_size: -
cdr3_nt: TGCAGCGTTGAACCCGCGGGAGGACCCACCGGGGAGCTGTTTTTT
cdr3_aa: CSVEPAGGPTGELFF

d_call: TRBD1
v_call: TRBV28
j_call: TRBJ1-1
clone_size: -
cdr3_nt: TGTGCCAGCAGTTCCCCGGGACAGGGGGACCTTGAAGCTTTCTTT
cdr3_aa: CASSSPGQGDLEAFF

d_call: -
v_call: TRBV7-7
j_call: TRBJ2-3
clone_size: few
cdr3_nt: TGTGCCAGCAGTCCAGGGGTGGACAGCACAGATACGCAGTATTTT
cdr3_aa: CASSPGVDSTDTQYF

d_call: -
v_call: TRBV25-1
j_call: TRBJ2-6
clone_size: few
cdr3_nt: TGTGCCAGCAGTGCCGTGCAGGGGCTCTCTGGGGCCAACGTCCTGACTTTC
cdr3_aa: CASSAVQGLSGANVLTF

d_call: TRBD1
v_call: TRBV28
j_call: TRBJ1-4
clone_size: few
cdr3_nt: TGTGCCAGCAGTGAACAGGGGGTTACCGAAAAACTGTTTTTT
cdr3_aa: CASSEQGVTEKLFF

d_call: -
v_call: TRBV27
j_call: TRBJ1-1
clone_size: -
cdr3_nt: TGTGCCAGCAGTCAAAGATCGAACACTGAAGCTTTCTTT
cdr3_aa: CASSQRSNTEAFF

d_call: -
v_call: TRBV7-2
j_call: TRBJ2-2
clone_size: many
cdr3_nt: TGTGCCAGCAGCTCGTATGGCGGGGAGCTGTTTTTT
cdr3_aa: CASSSYGGELFF

d_call: TRBD1
v_call: TRBV7-2
j_call: TRBJ2-6
clone_size: many
cdr3_nt: TGTGCCAGCAGCTTAGCGTGGGGGGGACAGGGGGCCTCTGGGGCCAACGTCCTGACTTTC
cdr3_aa: CASSLAWGGQGASGANVLTF

d_call: TRBD1
v_call: TRBV12-3/TRBV12-4
j_call: TRBJ2-3
clone_size: -
cdr3_nt: TGTGCCAGCAGTCCACAGGGGTTGGTTTCGTCAGATACGCAGTATTTT
cdr3_aa: CASSPQGLVSSDTQYF

d_call: -
v_call: TRBV7-2
j_call: TRBJ2-3
clone_size: few
cdr3_nt: TGTGCCAGCAGCTACTCGGAGGGTCTAGGGGAAGATACGCAGTATTTT
cdr3_aa: CASSYSEGLGEDTQYF

d_call: -
v_call: TRBV7-2
j_call: TRBJ2-1
clone_size: many
cdr3_nt: TGTGCCAGCAGCTTAGTCTCCCTTCGATCGGGGGCCTACAATGAGCAGTTCTTC
cdr3_aa: CASSLVSLRSGAYNEQFF

d_call: -
v_call: TRBV19
j_call: TRBJ1-4
clone_size: few
cdr3_nt: TGTGCCAGTCGAGGCGGGGGATCATCAACTAATGAAAAACTGTTTTTT
cdr3_aa: CASRGGGSSTNEKLFF

d_call: TRBD2
v_call: TRBV28
j_call: TRBJ2-7
clone_size: few
cdr3_nt: TGTGCCGTCCTAAGGGCGGGAGCAGCCTACGAGCAGTACTTC
cdr3_aa: CAVLRAGAAYEQYF

d_call: -
v_call: TRBV6-5
j_call: TRBJ2-4
clone_size: -
cdr3_nt: TGTGCCAGCAGTTACCAACTAGACGGCAAAAACATTCAGTACTTC
cdr3_aa: CASSYQLDGKNIQYF

d_call: -
v_call: TRBV6-8
j_call: TRBJ1-6
clone_size: -
cdr3_nt: TGTGCCAGCAGTTACTCTGAGGGGGAGCATTCACCCCTCCACTTT
cdr3_aa: CASSYSEGEHSPLHF

d_call: -
v_call: TRBV4-2
j_call: TRBJ1-1
clone_size: -
cdr3_nt: TGTGCCAGCAGCCAAGAAACGGGAGGAGAGGCTTTCTTT
cdr3_aa: CASSQETGGEAFF

d_call: -
v_call: TRBV2
j_call: TRBJ2-2
clone_size: -
cdr3_nt: TGTGCCAGCAGTGGGTCTGAGACAGCCAACACCGGGGAGCTGTTTTTT
cdr3_aa: CASSGSETANTGELFF

d_call: -
v_call: TRBV10-2
j_call: TRBJ1-1
clone_size: few
cdr3_nt: TGCGCCTGTTCCATATCGCAGAACACTGAAGCTTTCTTT
cdr3_aa: CACSISQNTEAFF

d_call: TRBD2
v_call: TRBV20-1
j_call: TRBJ2-4
clone_size: few
cdr3_nt: TGCAGTGGTCCTATGGCGGGAGGCCCTCTGGACATTCAGTACTTC
cdr3_aa: CSGPMAGGPLDIQYF

d_call: -
v_call: TRBV6-1
j_call: TRBJ1-5
clone_size: -
cdr3_nt: TGTGCCAGCAGCTTCGGATCCGGGGGCAATCAGCCCCAGCATTTT
cdr3_aa: CASSFGSGGNQPQHF

d_call: TRBD2
v_call: TRBV7-6
j_call: TRBJ2-1
clone_size: -
cdr3_nt: TGTGCCAGCAGCTTATCGGGAGGGGGTGCCTACAATGAGCAGTTCTTC
cdr3_aa: CASSLSGGGAYNEQFF

d_call: -
v_call: TRBV5-1
j_call: TRBJ2-5
clone_size: few
cdr3_nt: TGCGCCAGCAGCTTGGGCGGGATCTCCAGAGAGACCCAGTACTTC
cdr3_aa: CASSLGGISRETQYF

d_call: -
v_call: TRBV4-3
j_call: TRBJ2-3
clone_size: few
cdr3_nt: TGCGCCAGCAGCCAAGATGCCTTCAGCACAGATACGCAGTATTTT
cdr3_aa: CASSQDAFSTDTQYF